This TCR beta chain was captured in a study of blood T cell repertoires in COVID-19. Study-level information: The United States, Italy and Spain provided the acute and convalescent COVID-19 samples. Sources were T cells, B-cell-depleted T cells, or PBMCs; the material itself was cDNA or gDNA.

In the authors' methods: Amplified reference gene primers provided the basis for estimating nucleated cell counts. Repertoires were generated with immunoSEQ multiplex PCR, while TCRdb's copy carries only in-frame clones and drops some. The DNA gave D and trimming, while V, J and clone size come from that table. The sample yields a few hundred thousand clones, approximately 90% seen once. By share, this clone ranks as medium-sized (0.01 to 0.1%). The trim removed 11 bases at V and 6 bases at J, leaving 13 bases unmatched. The CDR3 sequence is 14 residues long. The germline V gene has CDR1 MDHEN and CDR2 SYDVKM.

The clonotype originates from a man younger than 35 with active or convalescent COVID-19. Sequences were obtained from peripheral blood. The chain has TRBV28 and TRBJ2-3, with 8 bases matching TRBD1. In DNA, the CDR3 is TGTGCCTCTGGGGGACAGGTCAAGGCGGATACGCAGTATTTT. As protein: CASGGQVKADTQYF.